This T cell receptor (beta chain) emerged from a study of blood T cell repertoires in COVID-19. Study at large: The analysed material was cDNA or gDNA that came from T cells, B-cell-depleted T cells, or PBMCs.

Sequenced by immunoSEQ multiplex PCR; TCRdb stores in-frame clones only, minus some. The profile shows roughly 150,000 clones, approximately 88% of them singletons. The CDR3 is 14 residues long. The ends were cut back, 0 bases at V and 6 bases at J, with 11 bases in the middle. Germline V lookup: CDR1 MNHEY, CDR2 SVGAGI. Participants had their cohort set by participant-reported clinical history. Sequencing was carried out using PBMCs or T cells enriched from blood (not recorded which). The clonotype originates from a man aged 70-80 years who had been exposed to COVID-19. The chain is built from TRBV6-5 and TRBJ1-1; TRBD1 is a possible D gene (5 bases). CDR3 in amino acids: CASSYSPGKSEAFF. CDR3 coding DNA: TGTGCCAGCAGTTACTCCCCAGGGAAGTCTGAAGCTTTCTTT.